Listed below are T cell receptor beta chains from one sample, sequenced in a study of control samples from healthy donors and cancer patients. The table came from immunoSEQ multiplex PCR; TCRdb's copy has only in-frame clones and leaves some out. The sample comprises some 140,000 clones, less than 90% of which are singletons, and just over 8.5% rests with the top ten. Sequenced material: blood. These receptor sequences come from a woman in her thirties in good health. The CDR3 runs from the conserved cysteine through the conserved F or W. The D gene is left open where the match is weak. Clone size, where shown, is once, few, many, or a class for clones that have expanded.

J,D,size,V,DNA,CDR3
TRBJ2-7,NA,once,TRBV11-3,TGTGCCAGCAGCTTAGCCAGCTCCTACGAGCAGTACTTC,CASSLASSYEQYF
TRBJ2-7,NA,NA,TRBV3-1/TRBV3-2,TGTGCCAGCAGCCGAACGACTGGCACCTTCTCCGAGCAGTACTTC,CASSRTTGTFSEQYF
TRBJ2-2,NA,NA,TRBV5-4,TGTGCCAGCAGCTTGGCCCAGCTTGGACTCACCGGGGAGCTGTTTTTT,CASSLAQLGLTGELFF
TRBJ2-5,TRBD2,NA,TRBV19,TGTGCCAGTAAGGCAGCGGGAGTCGGAGAGACCCAGTACTTC,CASKAAGVGETQYF
TRBJ1-3,NA,NA,TRBV6-5,TGTGCCAGCAGTTACTCGCCGGACTCTGGAAACACCATATATTTT,CASSYSPDSGNTIYF
TRBJ1-1,NA,once,TRBV5-5,TGTGCCAGCAGCCAAAGCGGGGGCGCTCTGAACACTGAAGCTTTCTTT,CASSQSGGALNTEAFF
TRBJ2-7,NA,few,TRBV28,TGTGCCAGCAGAAAACAGGCTTACGAGCAGTACTTC,CASRKQAYEQYF
TRBJ1-6,TRBD1,NA,TRBV6-4,TGTGCCAGCAGTGAAACAGGGGGCATCTCACCCCTCCACTTT,CASSETGGISPLHF
TRBJ2-7,NA,NA,TRBV9,TGTGCCAGCAGCGTAGGCAGGGAGGTCTCCTACGAGCAGTACTTC,CASSVGREVSYEQYF
TRBJ2-1,TRBD2,once,TRBV30,TGTGCCTGGAGCGCTAGCGGAGGATACAATGAGCAGTTCTTC,CAWSASGGYNEQFF
TRBJ2-7,TRBD2,NA,TRBV2,TGTGCCAGCAGAGCCCGGACTAGCGCATCCTACGAGCAGTACTTC,CASRARTSASYEQYF
TRBJ2-3,NA,NA,TRBV11-2,TGTGCCAGCAGCTTAGGGGGACCCACAGATACGCAGTATTTT,CASSLGGPTDTQYF
TRBJ1-5,TRBD1,NA,TRBV2,TGTGCCAGTTCGACAGGGGGCCTGGGTCAGCCCCAGCATTTT,CASSTGGLGQPQHF
TRBJ2-3,NA,NA,TRBV28,TGTGCCAGCAGCCGATCGGGCCCAGATACGCAGTATTTT,CASSRSGPDTQYF
TRBJ2-7,NA,NA,TRBV6-5,TGTGCCAGCAGCAGTGCAGGACAGTCCTACGAGCAGTACTTC,CASSSAGQSYEQYF
TRBJ2-2,NA,NA,TRBV7-6,TGTGCCAGCAGCTTAGAGTTAAGCCGAACCGGGGAGCTGTTTTTT,CASSLELSRTGELFF
TRBJ2-2,TRBD1,once,TRBV7-3,TGTGCCAGCAGCCTCGGACAGGGGGAAACCGGGGAGCTGTTTTTT,CASSLGQGETGELFF
TRBJ2-7,TRBD1,NA,TRBV5-1,TGCGCCAGCAGCTTGGGCCCGGCAGGGACAGGGCCCTACGAGCAGTACTTC,CASSLGPAGTGPYEQYF
TRBJ2-7,NA,NA,TRBV5-1,TGCGCCAGCAGCTTATTCGGGGAGCAGGAGCAGTACTTC,CASSLFGEQEQYF
TRBJ2-5,TRBD2,NA,TRBV12-5,TGTGCTAGTGCTCTGGGGCTAGCGGGGGGCCAAGAGACCCAGTACTTC,CASALGLAGGQETQYF
TRBJ1-2,NA,NA,TRBV2,TGTGCCAGCAGTGAAATCCCGGGATTCGGCTATGGCTACACCTTC,CASSEIPGFGYGYTF
TRBJ2-7,NA,NA,TRBV10-3,TGTGCCATCAGTTTGGACAGTGATACCTACGAGCAGTACTTC,CAISLDSDTYEQYF